The 20 T cell receptor beta chains in this list originate from one sample, sequenced in a study of PD-L1 blockade in urothelial cancer. TCRdb's copy holds only in-frame clones and misses some; the assay was immunoSEQ multiplex PCR. The sample has approximately 100,000 clones, over 75% seen once. Sequenced here: PBMCs, sampled around atezolizumab (anti-PD-L1) treatment. The receptor source for this set is a man aged 45 to 65 with urothelial cancer.

The CDR3 DNA sequence: TGTGCCAGCATCCCAGGTGGAGGGGCCGGGGAGCTGTTTTTT. Its protein product is CASIPGGGAGELFF. V gene TRBV28 combines with J gene TRBJ2-2; maybe TRBD2 (6 bases). Germline V gene lookup returns CDR1 MDHEN and CDR2 SYDVKM. V lost 7 bases and J 6 bases, leaving 15 bases between the germline ends. The length of the CDR3 is 14 residues.

This clone appeared a few times. The J gene is TRBJ2-3, the V gene TRBV4-1; 13 bases fit TRBD2. CDR3 length: 20 residues. Germline assignment: CDR1 MGHRA and CDR2 YSYEKL. The V gene end was trimmed by 1 base and the J gene end by 0 bases; junction bases not matched to a gene: 10. As DNA, the CDR3 is TGCGCCAGCAGCCAAGGGCCACTAGCGGGAGGGCCGTATAGCACAGATACGCAGTATTTT. Amino acid sequence: CASSQGPLAGGPYSTDTQYF.

The chain recombines TRBV6-5 with TRBJ2-3, with 8 bases aligning to TRBD2. In germline, CDR1 is MNHEY, CDR2 SVGAGI. This CDR3 has 15 residues. V was pared by 6 bases and J by 2 bases, with 7 bases of the junction left unmatched. This CDR3 reads CASSSQAGATDTQYF. The CDR3 DNA reads as TGTGCCAGCAGCTCCCAAGCGGGGGCCACAGATACGCAGTATTTT.

This clone was seen a handful of times. The chain joins TRBV5-4 to TRBJ2-7; TRBD2 agrees at 7 bases. V dropped 0 bases and J dropped 3; count of bases not matched to a gene: 3. Germline V gives CDR1 SGHNT, CDR2 YYREEE (reference sequence). The CDR3 runs 14 residues. DNA for the CDR3: TGTGCCAGCAGCTTGGATGCGGGAGTCTACGAGCAGTACTTC. Translation: CASSLDAGVYEQYF.

Details on this clone: At one of its ends the junction is not consistent with the germline gene, which may arise from a read error. This rearrangement joins TRBV7-7 to TRBJ2-1, with 8 bases matching TRBD1. CDR1 SSHAT and CDR2 FNYEAQ come from the germline V gene (reference sequence). This CDR3 has 18 amino acids. For the CDR3, the DNA is TGTGCTAGCAGCCTCAAAACCCGACAGGGGAGCTCCTACAATGAGCAGTTCTTC. Protein sequence: CASSLKTRQGSSYNEQFF.

The chain combines TRBV1 with TRBJ2-7; the table's D gene call, TRBD2, was not cross checked with the DNA. TRBV1 is given as a pseudogene. This CDR3 has 15 residues. The DNA for the CDR3 is TGCACCAGCAGCTTGACAGCGGGTAGCTCCTACGAGCAGTACTTC. It codes for CTSSLTAGSSYEQYF.

The chain uses TRBV30 and TRBJ1-2, with D hard to call. CDR1 and CDR2 from the germline V gene are GTSNPN and SVGIG (reference sequence). Between the trimmed V and J ends, which lost 1 base and 7 bases, there was a span of 7 bases. The CDR3 runs to 11 residues. The CDR3 DNA follows: TGTGCCTGGAGTGAGAGGGTTGGCTACACCTTC. Translating it yields CAWSERVGYTF. The full variable domain, completed using reference TRBV30 and TRBJ1-2, is SQTIHQWPATLVQPVGSPLSLECTVEGTSNPNLYWYRQAAGRGLQLLFYSVGIGQISSEVPQNLSASRPQDRQFILSSKKLLLSDSGFYLCAWSERVGYTFGSGTRLTVV.

CDR3 in amino acids: CASSLYRAGCGQPQHF. DNA for the CDR3: TGTGCCAGCAGCTTGTACCGCGCGGGGTGCGGCCAGCCCCAGCATTTT. The chain recombines TRBV5-6 with TRBJ1-5; D unresolved. CDR1 and CDR2 from the germline V gene are SGHDT and YYEEEE. The CDR3 is made up of 16 amino acids. Trimming shortened V by 1 base and J by 7 bases, and 18 bases separated the two germline ends.

This chain uses TRBV6-5 with TRBJ2-5, with D tentatively TRBD2 (5 bases). The CDR3 runs to 11 residues. Trimming pared 7 bases from V and 9 bases from J, leaving 12 bases between. Germline V gene data show CDR1 as MNHEY and CDR2 as SVGAGI. The CDR3 loop reads CASKKGVAQYF. The CDR3 nucleotides are TGTGCCAGCAAAAAGGGAGTGGCCCAGTACTTC.

J is TRBJ2-7 and V is TRBV7-9, with 9 nucleotides matching TRBD2. Looked up from germline, CDR1 is SEHNR and CDR2 is FQNEAQ (reference sequence). V was clipped by 5 bases and J by 2 bases; unmatched bases: 7. CDR3 length equals 15 residues. The CDR3 loop is CASSPRAGGPYEQYF. CDR3 nucleotide sequence: TGTGCCAGCAGCCCCAGAGCGGGAGGCCCCTACGAGCAGTACTTC.

The chain combines TRBV6-1 with TRBJ1-4; 7 nucleotides agree with TRBD1. Germline trimming cut 3 bases from V and 8 bases from J; bases unmatched to any gene: 12. This CDR3 is built from 16 residues. Germline CDR1 is MNHNS and CDR2 is SASEGT. DNA for the CDR3: TGTGCCAGCAGTGACCAGGGTTGGAGGGGGCGCGAAAAACTGTTTTTT. Residues: CASSDQGWRGREKLFF.

V gene TRBV7-6 combines with J gene TRBJ2-7; D is perhaps TRBD2 (6 bases). The CDR3 consists of 15 residues. Germline CDR1 reads SGHVS; CDR2 reads FNYEAQ. Trimming shortened V by 5 bases and J by 3 bases, and 17 bases separated the two germline ends. The CDR3 bases are TGTGCCAGCAGCACAACCCCCGGGGAGGTCTACGAGCAGTACTTC. Residues: CASSTTPGEVYEQYF. The whole variable domain, remainder taken from reference TRBV7-6 and TRBJ2-7, is GAGVSQSPRYKVTKRGQDVALRCDPISGHVSLYWYRQALGQGPEFLTYFNYEAQQDKSGLPNDRFSAERPEGSISTLTIQRTEQRDSAMYRCASSTTPGEVYEQYFGPGTRLTVT.

V and J are TRBV6-6 and TRBJ2-7, with 10 positions matching TRBD2. Trimming at V came to 6 bases and at J to 6 bases, leaving 8 bases not matched to a gene. The CDR3 loop spans 14 amino acids. Per germline, CDR1 MNHNY and CDR2 SVGAGI (reference sequence). The CDR3 is CASSQREGAAEQYF. The CDR3 nucleotides are TGTGCCAGCAGCCAGCGGGAGGGTGCCGCCGAGCAGTACTTC.

The chain couples TRBV28 to TRBJ2-7, with TRBD2 matching over 10 bases. The V segment lost 5 bases and the J segment 5 bases; nucleotides outside the gene matches: 6. Germline V gives CDR1 MDHEN, CDR2 SYDVKM. The length of the CDR3 is 14 residues. The CDR3 sequence is CASSPAGGPNEQYF. CDR3 bases: TGTGCCAGCAGTCCAGCGGGAGGGCCGAACGAGCAGTACTTC.

J is TRBJ2-1 and V is TRBV11-2, with D possibly being TRBD1 (5 bases). Trimming took 3 bases from V and 5 from J, leaving 5 bases between them. CDR1 is SGHAT and CDR2 is FQNNGV in the germline V gene. The length of the CDR3 is 12 residues. The CDR3 sequence is CASSLGHNEQFF. CDR3 DNA: TGTGCCAGCAGCTTGGGGCACAATGAGCAGTTCTTC.

The chain carries TRBV13 and TRBJ2-1; 7 bases agree with TRBD2. This CDR3 has 14 residues. Germline loops: CDR1 PRHDT, CDR2 FYEKMQ (reference sequence). With 4 bases clipped from V and 8 bases from J, the junction kept 8 bases outside the gene matches. The chain's CDR3 is CASSWDYLSDEQFF. The CDR3 DNA sequence: TGTGCCAGCAGCTGGGACTACCTCTCCGATGAGCAGTTCTTC.

This clone has a handful of counts. The rearrangement uses TRBV28 and TRBJ1-2, with D unclear. The CDR3 runs to 11 residues. With 5 bases removed from V and 8 bases from J, the gap between germline ends came to 9 bases. The germline CDR1 and CDR2 sequences are MDHEN and SYDVKM. CDR3: CASSAFGGYTF. In DNA form, the CDR3 reads TGTGCCAGCAGTGCCTTCGGGGGCTACACCTTC.

This rearrangement joins TRBV18 to TRBJ2-4; 8 nucleotides match TRBD2. Trimming at V came to 2 bases and at J to 0 bases, leaving 6 bases not matched to a gene. CDR3 length equals 17 residues. Germline CDR1 and CDR2: KGHSH and LQKENI. The CDR3 DNA reads TGTGCCAGCTCACCAACTAGCGGCGGGGGAGCCAAAAACATTCAGTACTTC. Protein: CASSPTSGGGAKNIQYF.

The V and J genes are TRBV2 and TRBJ2-7, with TRBD2 matching 12 bases. The germline V gene encodes CDR1 SNHLY and CDR2 FYNNEI. The CDR3 contains 13 residues. The trim removed 8 bases at V and 6 bases at J, leaving 5 bases unmatched. The CDR3 sequence is CASGLAGSREQYF. In DNA, the CDR3 is TGTGCCAGCGGACTAGCGGGGTCCCGCGAGCAGTACTTC.

V and J are TRBV2 and TRBJ2-3; TRBD1 is a possible D gene (5 bases). The CDR3 is 12 residues long. The V and J ends lost 9 bases and 7 bases respectively, with 14 bases between them. Germline V gene data show CDR1 as SNHLY and CDR2 as FYNNEI. CDR3 region: CARNEGVNTQYF. The CDR3 nucleotides are TGTGCCAGGAACGAAGGGGTTAATACGCAGTATTTT.